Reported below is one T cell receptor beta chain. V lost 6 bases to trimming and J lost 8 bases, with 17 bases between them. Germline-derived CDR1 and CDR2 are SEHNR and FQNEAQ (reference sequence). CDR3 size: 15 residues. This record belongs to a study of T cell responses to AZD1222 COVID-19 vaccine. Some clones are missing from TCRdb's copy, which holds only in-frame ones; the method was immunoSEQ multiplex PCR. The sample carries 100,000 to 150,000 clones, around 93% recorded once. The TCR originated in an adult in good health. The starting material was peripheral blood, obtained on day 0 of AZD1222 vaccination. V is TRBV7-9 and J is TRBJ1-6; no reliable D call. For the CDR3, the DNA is TGTGCCAGCAGGTTGACTGGACGGAGATATTCACCCCTCCACTTT. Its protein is CASRLTGRRYSPLHF.